This T cell receptor (beta chain) was recovered during a study of cytomegalovirus exposure and HLA in healthy donors. Study findings and constraints: First-cohort TCR clusters tended to co-occur in the roughly 130 validation repertoires, a later analysis found. The study put around 180 TCR beta chains on its list as cytomegalovirus-associated.

Generated by immunoSEQ multiplex PCR, the TCRdb table keeps only in-frame clones and is missing some. The table lists 150,000 to 200,000 clones, roughly 90% of them singletons. This CDR3 is built from 17 residues. The germline V gene encodes CDR1 MGHRA and CDR2 YSYEKL. V was clipped by 4 bases and J by 2 bases; unmatched bases: 12. Comments on this clone: The antigen remains unidentified.

Material: PBMCs. The sequence was obtained from a woman under 30 in good health and CMV-seropositive. V usage is TRBV4-1 and J usage is TRBJ2-7, with TRBD1 identical over 9 bases. This chain's CDR3 is CASSPFWGTGRTYEQYF. DNA for the CDR3: TGCGCCAGCAGCCCATTCTGGGGGACAGGGAGGACCTACGAGCAGTACTTC.